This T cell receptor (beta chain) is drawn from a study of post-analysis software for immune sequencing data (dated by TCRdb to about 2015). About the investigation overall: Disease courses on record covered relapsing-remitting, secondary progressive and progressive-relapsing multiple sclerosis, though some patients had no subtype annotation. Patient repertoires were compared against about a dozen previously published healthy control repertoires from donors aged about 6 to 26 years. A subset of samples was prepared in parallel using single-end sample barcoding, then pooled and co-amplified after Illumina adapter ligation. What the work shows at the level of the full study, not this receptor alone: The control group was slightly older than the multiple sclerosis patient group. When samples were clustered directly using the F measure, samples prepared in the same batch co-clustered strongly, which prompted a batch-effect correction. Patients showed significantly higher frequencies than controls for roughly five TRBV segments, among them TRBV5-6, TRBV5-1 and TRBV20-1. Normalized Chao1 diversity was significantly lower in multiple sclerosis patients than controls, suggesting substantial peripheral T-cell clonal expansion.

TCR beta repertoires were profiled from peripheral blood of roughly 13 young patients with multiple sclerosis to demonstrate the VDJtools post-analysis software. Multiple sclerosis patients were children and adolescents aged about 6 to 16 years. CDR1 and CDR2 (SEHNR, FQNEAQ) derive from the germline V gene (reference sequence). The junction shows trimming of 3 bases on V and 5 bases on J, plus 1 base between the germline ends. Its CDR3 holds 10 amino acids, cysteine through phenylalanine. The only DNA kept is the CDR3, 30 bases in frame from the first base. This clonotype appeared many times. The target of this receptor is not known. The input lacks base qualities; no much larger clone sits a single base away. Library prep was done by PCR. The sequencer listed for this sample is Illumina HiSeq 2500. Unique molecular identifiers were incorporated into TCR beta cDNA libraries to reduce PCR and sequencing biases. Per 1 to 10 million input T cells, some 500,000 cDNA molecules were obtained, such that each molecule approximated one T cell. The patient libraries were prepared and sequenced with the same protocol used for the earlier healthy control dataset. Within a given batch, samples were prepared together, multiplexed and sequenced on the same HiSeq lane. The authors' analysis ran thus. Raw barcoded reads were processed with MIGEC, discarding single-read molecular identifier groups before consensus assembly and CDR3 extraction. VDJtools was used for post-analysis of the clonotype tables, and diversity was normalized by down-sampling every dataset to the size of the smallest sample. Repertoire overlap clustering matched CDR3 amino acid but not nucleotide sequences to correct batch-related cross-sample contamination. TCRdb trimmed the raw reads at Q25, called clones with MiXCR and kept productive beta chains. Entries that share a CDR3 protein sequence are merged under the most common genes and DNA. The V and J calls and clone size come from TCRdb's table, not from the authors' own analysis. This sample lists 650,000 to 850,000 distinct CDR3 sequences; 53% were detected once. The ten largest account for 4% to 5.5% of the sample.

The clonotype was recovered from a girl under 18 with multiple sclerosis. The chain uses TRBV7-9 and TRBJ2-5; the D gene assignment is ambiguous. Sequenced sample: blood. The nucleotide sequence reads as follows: TGTGCCAGCAGCTTGGAGACCCAGTACTTC. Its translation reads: CASSLETQYF. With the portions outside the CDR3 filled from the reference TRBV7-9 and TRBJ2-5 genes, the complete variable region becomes DTGVSQNPRHKITKRGQNVTFRCDPISEHNRLYWYRQTLGQGPEFLTYFQNEAQLEKSRLLSDRFSAERPKGSFSTLEIQRTEQGDSAMYLCASSLETQYFGPGTRLLVL.